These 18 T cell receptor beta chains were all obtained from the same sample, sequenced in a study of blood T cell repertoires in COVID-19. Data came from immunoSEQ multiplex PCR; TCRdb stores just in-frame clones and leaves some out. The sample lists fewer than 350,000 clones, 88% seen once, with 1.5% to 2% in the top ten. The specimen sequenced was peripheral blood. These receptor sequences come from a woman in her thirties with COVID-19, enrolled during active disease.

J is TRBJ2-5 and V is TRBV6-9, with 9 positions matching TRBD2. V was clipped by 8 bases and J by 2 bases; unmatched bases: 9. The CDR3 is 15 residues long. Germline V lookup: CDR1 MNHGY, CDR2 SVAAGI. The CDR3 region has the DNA TGTGCCAGCGGTTGGGAAGCGGGGGGACAAGAGACCCAGTACTTC. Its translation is CASGWEAGGQETQYF.

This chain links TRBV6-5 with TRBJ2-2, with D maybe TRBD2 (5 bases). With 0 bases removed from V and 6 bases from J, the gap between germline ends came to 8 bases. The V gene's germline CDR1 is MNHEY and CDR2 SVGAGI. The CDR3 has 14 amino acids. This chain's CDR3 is CASSYSRDSGELFF. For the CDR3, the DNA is TGTGCCAGCAGTTACTCTCGGGATTCCGGGGAGCTGTTTTTT.

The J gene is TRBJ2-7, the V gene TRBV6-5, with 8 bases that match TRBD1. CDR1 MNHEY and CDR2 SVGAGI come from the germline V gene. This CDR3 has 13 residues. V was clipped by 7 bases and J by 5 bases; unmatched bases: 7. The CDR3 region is CASITPGGDEQYF. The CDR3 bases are TGTGCCAGCATAACCCCAGGGGGCGACGAGCAGTACTTC.

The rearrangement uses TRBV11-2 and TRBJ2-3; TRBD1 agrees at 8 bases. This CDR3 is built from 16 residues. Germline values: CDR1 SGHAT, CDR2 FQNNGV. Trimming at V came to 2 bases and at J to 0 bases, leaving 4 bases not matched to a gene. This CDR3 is CASSLLTGDSTDTQYF. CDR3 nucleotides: TGTGCCAGCAGCTTACTGACAGGGGACAGCACAGATACGCAGTATTTT.

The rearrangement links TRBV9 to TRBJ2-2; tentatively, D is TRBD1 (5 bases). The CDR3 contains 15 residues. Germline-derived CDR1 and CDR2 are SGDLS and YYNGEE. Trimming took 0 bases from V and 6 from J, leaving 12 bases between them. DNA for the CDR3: TGTGCCAGCAGCGTAGGGAACAGGTGGTCCGGGGAGCTGTTTTTT. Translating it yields CASSVGNRWSGELFF.

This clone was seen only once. The CDR3 loop reads CASSTRQGEGEKLFF. The DNA for the CDR3 is TGTGCCAGCAGTACACGACAGGGGGAAGGTGAAAAACTGTTTTTT. This chain links TRBV6-5 with TRBJ1-4, with TRBD1 matching 9 bases. Germline trimming cut 5 bases from V and 7 bases from J; bases unmatched to any gene: 8. Germline values: CDR1 MNHEY, CDR2 SVGAGI. The CDR3 length is 15 residues.

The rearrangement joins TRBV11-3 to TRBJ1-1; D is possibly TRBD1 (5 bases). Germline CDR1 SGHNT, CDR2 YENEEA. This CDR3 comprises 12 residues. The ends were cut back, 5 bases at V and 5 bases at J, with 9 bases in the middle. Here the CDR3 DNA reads TGTGCCAGCAGCCGACGGGGGACTGAAGCTTTCTTT. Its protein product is CASSRRGTEAFF.

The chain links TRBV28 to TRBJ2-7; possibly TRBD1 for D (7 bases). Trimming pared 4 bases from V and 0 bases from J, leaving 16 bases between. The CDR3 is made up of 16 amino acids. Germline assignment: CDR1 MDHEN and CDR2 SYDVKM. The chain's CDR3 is CASSSPGRDSSYEQYF. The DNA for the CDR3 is TGTGCCAGCAGTTCGCCCGGGCGGGACAGCTCCTACGAGCAGTACTTC.

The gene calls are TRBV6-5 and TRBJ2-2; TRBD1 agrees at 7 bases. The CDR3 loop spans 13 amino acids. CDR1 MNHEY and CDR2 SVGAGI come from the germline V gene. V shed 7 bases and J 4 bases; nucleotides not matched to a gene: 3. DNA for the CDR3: TGTGCCAGCACCGACAGGGCCACCGGGGAGCTGTTTTTT. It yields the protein CASTDRATGELFF.

The CDR3 region is CSGGYSNYGYTF. DNA for the CDR3: TGCAGCGGGGGGTACTCTAACTATGGCTACACCTTC. The genes are TRBV29-1 and TRBJ1-2; D is perhaps TRBD1 (5 bases). Germline loops: CDR1 SQVTM, CDR2 ANQGSEA. This CDR3 is built from 12 residues. V was trimmed by 7 bases and J by 0 bases, leaving 9 bases between them.

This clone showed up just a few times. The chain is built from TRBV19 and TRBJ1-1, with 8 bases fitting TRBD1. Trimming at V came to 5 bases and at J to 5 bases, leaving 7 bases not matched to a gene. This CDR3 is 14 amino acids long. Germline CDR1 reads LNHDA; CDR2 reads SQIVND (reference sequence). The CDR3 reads CASSLRQGWTEAFF. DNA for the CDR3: TGTGCCAGTAGTCTACGACAGGGGTGGACTGAAGCTTTCTTT. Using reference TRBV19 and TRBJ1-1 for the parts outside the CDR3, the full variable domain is DGGITQSPKYLFRKEGQNVTLSCEQNLNHDAMYWYRQDPGQGLRLIYYSQIVNDFQKGDIAEGYSVSREKKESFPLTVTSAQKNPTAFYLCASSLRQGWTEAFFGQGTRLTVV.

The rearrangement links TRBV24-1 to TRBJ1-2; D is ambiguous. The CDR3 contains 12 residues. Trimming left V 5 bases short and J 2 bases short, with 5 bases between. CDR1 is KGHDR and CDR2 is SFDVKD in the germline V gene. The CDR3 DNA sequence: TGTGCCACCAGTGGAGAGAACTATGGCTACACCTTC. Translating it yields CATSGENYGYTF.

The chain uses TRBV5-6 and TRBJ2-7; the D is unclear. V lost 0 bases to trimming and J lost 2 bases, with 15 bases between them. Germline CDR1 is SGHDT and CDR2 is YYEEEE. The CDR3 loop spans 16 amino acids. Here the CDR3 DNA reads TGTGCCAGCAGCTTGGCGCACTCAGGCGTCCCCTACGAGCAGTACGTC. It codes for CASSLAHSGVPYEQYV.

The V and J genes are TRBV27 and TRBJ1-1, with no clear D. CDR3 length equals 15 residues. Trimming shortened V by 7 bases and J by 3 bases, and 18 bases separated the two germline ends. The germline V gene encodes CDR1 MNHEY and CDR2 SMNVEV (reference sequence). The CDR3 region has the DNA TGTGCCAGCATCTCCCTCGGGTCCCCGTACACTGAAGCTTTCTTT. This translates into CASISLGSPYTEAFF.

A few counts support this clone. Written as DNA, the CDR3 is TGTGCCAGCTCTTGGGACAGGGGAATCCACGAGCAGTACTTC. Protein sequence: CASSWDRGIHEQYF. The genes are TRBV27 and TRBJ2-7; 10 nucleotides align to TRBD1. V shed 8 bases and J 5 bases; nucleotides not matched to a gene: 9. CDR1 and CDR2 (germline): MNHEY, SMNVEV (reference sequence). This CDR3 has 14 residues.

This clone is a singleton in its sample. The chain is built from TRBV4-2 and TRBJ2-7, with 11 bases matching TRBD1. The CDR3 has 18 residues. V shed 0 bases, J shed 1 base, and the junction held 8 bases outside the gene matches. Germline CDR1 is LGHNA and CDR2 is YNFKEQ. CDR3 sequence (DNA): TGTGCCAGCAGCCAAGATCTTTCCGGGACAGGGGGATCCTACGAGCAGTACTTC. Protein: CASSQDLSGTGGSYEQYF.

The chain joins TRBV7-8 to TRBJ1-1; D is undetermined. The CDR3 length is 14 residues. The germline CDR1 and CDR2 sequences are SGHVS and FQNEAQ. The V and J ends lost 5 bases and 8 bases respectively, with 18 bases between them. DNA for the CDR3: TGTGCCAGCAGCCACGATTACGTTTCCCGGGAAGCTTTCTTT. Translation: CASSHDYVSREAFF.

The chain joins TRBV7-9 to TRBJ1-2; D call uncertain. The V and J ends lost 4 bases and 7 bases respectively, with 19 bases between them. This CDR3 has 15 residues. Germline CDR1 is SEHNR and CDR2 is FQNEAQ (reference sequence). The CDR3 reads CASSSGSRKTTGYTF. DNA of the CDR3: TGTGCCAGCAGCTCTGGCTCCCGAAAAACTACTGGCTACACCTTC.